The 28 T cell receptor beta chains given below trace back to one sample, sequenced in a study of control samples from healthy donors and cancer patients. Produced via immunoSEQ multiplex PCR; TCRdb's table is partial and in-frame only. The sample lists just over 150,000 clones; 85% to 95% were seen once. Specimen: blood. The receptors were sampled from a woman in her thirties or forties in good health.

This clone has only a few counts. This chain uses TRBV7-9 with TRBJ2-3; no reliable D call. The V end lost 4 bases, the J end lost 6 bases, and 14 bases lay between the germline ends. Per germline, CDR1 SEHNR and CDR2 FQNEAQ (reference sequence). CDR3 length: 14 amino acids. The DNA of the CDR3 is TGTGCCAGCAGCTCAACTCCCAAGGAGGATACGCAGTATTTT. It is translated as CASSSTPKEDTQYF.

CDR3 sequence: CASSSSRIAQQFF. DNA for the CDR3: TGTGCCAGCAGCTCGAGTCGGATCGCCCAGCAGTTCTTC. The genes are TRBV11-1 and TRBJ2-1; no clear D gene. Germline V lookup: CDR1 SGHAT, CDR2 FQDESV (reference sequence). The CDR3 contains 13 residues. Trimming cost V 4 bases and J 11 bases, with 15 bases left between them.

The chain is built from TRBV12-5 and TRBJ2-7; 9 positions agree with TRBD2. Germline values: CDR1 LGHNT, CDR2 FRNRAP. The CDR3 loop spans 16 amino acids. J lost 3 bases, V lost 7 bases, and 13 bases had no gene match. The CDR3 DNA reads TGTGCTAGTGTTCAACCTGGGGCTAGCGGGGACTACGAGCAGTACTTC. Its translation is CASVQPGASGDYEQYF.

The V call is TRBV19, the J call TRBJ1-5; 7 bases map to TRBD1. The V and J ends lost 4 bases and 5 bases, in that order; junction bases with no gene match: 8. Germline V gene lookup returns CDR1 LNHDA and CDR2 SQIVND (reference sequence). CDR3 length equals 15 residues. As DNA, the CDR3 is TGTGCCAGTAGTAAGGGATCAGGGGGACATCAGCCCCAGCATTTT. It yields the protein CASSKGSGGHQPQHF.

The V gene is TRBV9, the J gene TRBJ2-3; D might be TRBD1 (6 bases). Germline CDR1 reads SGDLS; CDR2 reads YYNGEE. V gave up 3 bases and J gave up 2 bases, with 10 bases separating them. This CDR3 has 14 amino acids. The CDR3 is CASSEWTDTDTQYF. For the CDR3, the DNA is TGTGCCAGCAGCGAATGGACAGACACAGATACGCAGTATTTT.

This clone has a single count. V is TRBV11-3 and J is TRBJ2-3, with 13 bases matching TRBD2. The V gene end was trimmed by 5 bases and the J gene end by 2 bases; junction bases not matched to a gene: 4. This CDR3 is built from 16 residues. Looked up from germline, CDR1 is SGHNT and CDR2 is YENEEA. The CDR3 protein is CASSQGTSGTTDTQYF. The CDR3 DNA sequence: TGTGCCAGCAGCCAAGGGACTAGCGGGACCACAGATACGCAGTATTTT.

V gene TRBV5-1 combines with J gene TRBJ2-5; 11 nucleotides match TRBD2. Unmatched junction bases numbered 13, after V lost 5 bases and J lost 1 base. The CDR3 has 18 amino acids. Germline V gives CDR1 SGHRS, CDR2 YFSETQ. This chain's CDR3 is CASSRTSGSVVLQETQYF. The CDR3 DNA sequence: TGCGCCAGCAGTCGTACTAGCGGGAGTGTGGTGCTCCAAGAGACCCAGTACTTC. The complete variable domain, with remaining parts taken from reference TRBV5-1 and TRBJ2-5, reads KAGVTQTPRYLIKTRGQQVTLSCSPISGHRSVSWYQQTPGQGLQFLFEYFSETQRNKGNFPGRFSGRQFSNSRSEMNVSTLELGDSALYLCASSRTSGSVVLQETQYFGPGTRLLVL.

This chain joins TRBV15 and TRBJ1-4, with 9 positions matching TRBD1. Germline values: CDR1 LNHNV, CDR2 YYDKDF (reference sequence). This CDR3 is built from 13 residues. Trimming took 1 base from V and 15 from J; bases not matched to a gene: 6. The CDR3 protein is CATSRAVGDRVFF. CDR3 nucleotide sequence: TGTGCCACCAGCAGAGCGGTAGGGGACAGGGTGTTTTTT.

This clone has just one count. The V call is TRBV7-9, the J call TRBJ1-1; TRBD1 matches 8 bases. The germline V gene has CDR1 SEHNR and CDR2 FQNEAQ (reference sequence). The CDR3 has 14 amino acids. Losses at the gene ends were 3 bases for V and 4 bases for J; bases not matched to a gene: 4. The CDR3 is CASSFQQGGTEAFF. The CDR3 DNA is TGTGCCAGCAGCTTCCAACAGGGGGGCACTGAAGCTTTCTTT.

This chain joins TRBV3-1 (or the pseudogene TRBV3-2) and TRBJ1-4, with 9 bases aligning to TRBD1. J gave up 7 bases and V 4 bases, and 7 bases lay outside the gene matches. From germline, CDR1 is LGHDT and CDR2 YNNKEL (reference sequence). CDR3 length: 15 amino acids. The CDR3 protein is CASSPSGQGREKLFF. The CDR3 DNA reads TGTGCCAGCAGCCCCTCGGGACAGGGCCGTGAAAAACTGTTTTTT.

Only a few counts were recorded for this clone. The chain uses TRBV3-1 (or the pseudogene TRBV3-2) and TRBJ1-1; a weak D match, TRBD1 (5 bases). CDR1 and CDR2 (germline): LGHDT, YNNKEL (reference sequence). The V end lost 1 base, the J end lost 7 bases, and 10 bases lay between the germline ends. The length of the CDR3 is 13 residues. CDR3 in amino acids: CASSQVQESEAFF. CDR3 sequence (DNA): TGTGCCAGCAGCCAAGTACAGGAAAGTGAAGCTTTCTTT.

This sequence joins TRBV7-2 and TRBJ1-6, with 7 bases matching TRBD1. CDR1 SGHTA and CDR2 FQGNSA come from the germline V gene. The trim removed 1 base at V and 4 bases at J, leaving 1 base unmatched. CDR3 size: 15 residues. The CDR3 region has the DNA TGTGCCAGCAGCTTAGTGGGACAGTATAATTCACCCCTCCACTTT. Translating gives CASSLVGQYNSPLHF.

This rearrangement joins TRBV25-1 to TRBJ2-2; D gene unclear. Germline V gene lookup returns CDR1 MGHDK and CDR2 SYGVNS. This CDR3 spans 15 amino acids. Trimming removed 3 bases from V and 5 bases from J, with 13 bases in between. The CDR3 sequence: CASSDSRGLTGELFF. The CDR3 DNA sequence: TGTGCCAGCAGTGACTCACGAGGATTAACCGGGGAGCTGTTTTTT.

This clone is a singleton in its sample. V gene TRBV14 combines with J gene TRBJ2-6; 10 bases map to TRBD1. This CDR3 contains 17 residues. V lost 4 bases and J lost 4; bases outside the gene matches: 7. Germline V lookup: CDR1 SGHDN, CDR2 FVKESK. The CDR3, as DNA: TGTGCCAGCAGCCGAAGACAGGGGGCTTACGGGGCCAACGTCCTGACTTTC. Residues: CASSRRQGAYGANVLTF.

V gene TRBV6-5 combines with J gene TRBJ1-2; 9 positions agree with TRBD1. Per germline, CDR1 MNHEY and CDR2 SVGAGI. This CDR3 is built from 13 residues. Trimming removed 10 bases from V and 8 bases from J; junction bases left unmatched: 11. This CDR3 reads CANKEGQGYGYTF. CDR3 DNA sequence: TGTGCCAACAAGGAGGGACAGGGATACGGCTACACCTTC.

The V gene is TRBV6-6, the J gene TRBJ1-3; D unresolved. The CDR3 is 13 amino acids. V shed 8 bases and J shed 0 bases, with 8 bases lying between them. The germline gives CDR1 MNHNY, CDR2 SVGAGI (reference sequence). The CDR3 here is CASYDRSGNTIYF. The DNA of the CDR3 is TGTGCCAGCTACGACCGCTCTGGAAACACCATATATTTT.

This rearrangement joins TRBV5-6 to TRBJ2-7; D is perhaps TRBD1 (6 bases). Germline V lookup: CDR1 SGHDT, CDR2 YYEEEE. The CDR3 runs to 13 residues. V was clipped by 1 base and J by 3 bases, with 8 bases between them. CDR3 protein: CASSLSGVYEQYF. The CDR3 nucleotides read TGTGCCAGCAGCTTGTCAGGGGTCTACGAGCAGTACTTC.

V is TRBV10-3 and J is TRBJ2-2; D may correspond to TRBD1 or TRBD2 (7 bases each). V lost 10 bases and J 7 bases, leaving 22 bases between the germline ends. The CDR3 consists of 15 residues. Per the germline V gene, CDR1 is ENHRY and CDR2 is SYGVKD. CDR3 amino acids: CATDPQGGLVGELFF. The CDR3 coding sequence is TGTGCCACCGACCCCCAGGGGGGGCTGGTCGGGGAGCTGTTTTTT.

The chain joins TRBV11-2 to TRBJ2-5; 8 nucleotides agree with TRBD1. The CDR3 has 16 residues. J lost 3 bases, V lost 5 bases, and 11 bases had no gene match. Per the germline V gene, CDR1 is SGHAT and CDR2 is FQNNGV. The CDR3 DNA sequence: TGTGCCAGCAGCCGCACAGGGGGTTGGTCGAAAGAGACCCAGTACTTC. It is translated as CASSRTGGWSKETQYF.

The chain links TRBV19 to TRBJ1-2; 7 positions agree with TRBD1. Losses at the gene ends were 7 bases for V and 4 bases for J; bases not matched to a gene: 6. CDR3 length equals 13 residues. The germline gives CDR1 LNHDA, CDR2 SQIVND (reference sequence). CDR3 region: CASTPDRLYGYTF. Written as DNA, the CDR3 is TGTGCCAGTACCCCGGACAGGCTCTATGGCTACACCTTC.

This clone was counted between two and nine times. This chain links TRBV5-4 with TRBJ1-2; TRBD1 matches 7 bases. The CDR3 totals 16 residues. Trimming removed 3 bases from V and 1 base from J; junction bases left unmatched: 9. In germline, CDR1 is SGHNT, CDR2 YYREEE (reference sequence). The CDR3 protein is CASSSEGARYNYGYTF. CDR3 nucleotides: TGTGCCAGCAGCTCCGAGGGGGCGCGGTATAACTATGGCTACACCTTC.

The chain carries TRBV7-2 and TRBJ1-1; 7 nucleotides agree with TRBD1. Germline lookup yields CDR1 SGHTA and CDR2 FQGNSA. This CDR3 has 14 amino acids. The ends lost 7 bases at V and 0 bases at J; junction bases unmatched: 5. The CDR3 here is CASTLGTVNTEAFF. In nucleotides, the CDR3 is TGTGCCAGCACCCTCGGGACAGTGAACACTGAAGCTTTCTTT.

V gene TRBV6-5 combines with J gene TRBJ2-7; 8 positions match TRBD2. The CDR3 is 15 amino acids. V gave up 5 bases and J gave up 5 bases; unmatched junction bases: 11. The V gene's germline CDR1 is MNHEY and CDR2 SVGAGI. The CDR3 DNA reads TGTGCCAGCAGTCGACGGGGGGGATTGACCCACGAGCAGTACTTC. Residues: CASSRRGGLTHEQYF.

V is TRBV7-3 and J is TRBJ1-6, with D possibly TRBD1 on 5 matching bases. The CDR3 sequence is 14 residues long. V was shortened by 4 bases and J by 7 bases, with 11 bases between the two germline ends. The germline gives CDR1 SGHTA, CDR2 FQGTGA. CDR3 in DNA: TGTGCCAGCAGCTGGGGCACTACGAATTCACCCCTCCACTTT. It translates to CASSWGTTNSPLHF.

J is TRBJ1-4 and V is TRBV6-6; D remains unclear. CDR1 and CDR2 (germline): MNHNY, SVGAGI (reference sequence). The V end lost 1 base, the J end lost 8 bases, and 8 bases lay between the germline ends. The CDR3 has 13 amino acids. The CDR3 reads CASSYFYTEKLFF. The DNA of the CDR3 is TGTGCCAGCAGTTACTTTTACACCGAAAAACTGTTTTTT.

V is TRBV12-5 and J is TRBJ1-1; weak D call: TRBD1 (5 bases). Germline CDR1 LGHNT, CDR2 FRNRAP. Trimming took off 5 bases at V and 3 bases at J, with 22 bases between the two ends. CDR3 size: 17 residues. The DNA for the CDR3 is TGTGCTAGTGGTAGATTCAGGGAGGTGCGGTACGACACTGAAGCTTTCTTT. Its translation: CASGRFREVRYDTEAFF.

The rearrangement joins TRBV20-1 to TRBJ1-2, with D possibly being TRBD1 (5 bases). Germline V CDR1 and CDR2: DFQATT, SNEGSKA (reference sequence). The CDR3 runs to 10 residues. V was cut by 6 bases and J by 7 bases, with 9 bases left in between. The CDR3 loop reads CSATDSGYTF. CDR3 in DNA: TGCAGTGCCACTGACAGTGGCTACACCTTC.

J is TRBJ1-2 and V is TRBV7-2; tentative D call: TRBD1 (6 bases). CDR1 and CDR2 (germline): SGHTA, FQGNSA. Deletions cut 3 bases from V and 3 bases from J, with 14 bases between. CDR3 size: 15 residues. The CDR3 reads CASSLTPDRHYGYTF. For the CDR3, the DNA is TGTGCCAGCAGCTTGACGCCCGACAGGCACTATGGCTACACCTTC. The entire variable domain, with the rest obtained from reference TRBV7-2 and TRBJ1-2, is as follows: GAGVSQSPSNKVTEKGKDVELRCDPISGHTALYWYRQSLGQGLEFLIYFQGNSAPDKSGLPSDRFSAERTGGSVSTLTIQRTQQEDSAVYLCASSLTPDRHYGYTFGSGTRLTVV.